This is a list of T cell receptor beta chains from one sample in a study of cytomegalovirus exposure and HLA in healthy donors. Method: immunoSEQ multiplex PCR; TCRdb's copy keeps in-frame clones and lacks some. The data show roughly 250,000 clones, approximately 84% seen once. The specimen sequenced was PBMCs. The receptors derive from a woman in her thirties or forties in good health and CMV-seropositive. Each CDR3 is given with its conserved first and last residue. D genes are given only for firm matches. Size tells how often a clone was seen (once, few, many) or the class of an expanded clone, and some rows leave it out.

J gene: TRBJ2-1
clone size: .
CDR3 length: 17
D gene: TRBD2
V gene: TRBV19
CDR3 protein: CASSTPTREASYNEQFF
CDR3 DNA: TGTGCCAGTAGTACCCCGACGCGGGAGGCCTCCTACAATGAGCAGTTCTTC

J gene: TRBJ2-3
clone size: few
CDR3 length: 16
D gene: .
V gene: TRBV11-2
CDR3 protein: CASSLRWGEGTDTQYF
CDR3 DNA: TGTGCCAGCAGCTTAAGATGGGGGGAGGGCACAGATACGCAGTATTTT

J gene: TRBJ2-7
clone size: .
CDR3 length: 13
D gene: TRBD1
V gene: TRBV19
CDR3 protein: CASSAGTDYEQYF
CDR3 DNA: TGTGCCAGTAGTGCAGGGACAGACTACGAGCAGTACTTC

J gene: TRBJ1-1
clone size: .
CDR3 length: 13
D gene: TRBD1
V gene: TRBV11-2
CDR3 protein: CASSRDRNTEAFF
CDR3 DNA: TGTGCCAGCAGCCGGGACAGAAACACTGAAGCTTTCTTT

J gene: TRBJ2-7
clone size: .
CDR3 length: 11
D gene: .
V gene: TRBV10-3
CDR3 protein: CAIMEGYEQYF
CDR3 DNA: TGTGCCATCATGGAGGGGTACGAGCAGTACTTC

J gene: TRBJ1-4
clone size: .
CDR3 length: 13
D gene: .
V gene: TRBV10-3
CDR3 protein: CAIATGLNEKLFF
CDR3 DNA: TGTGCCATCGCAACGGGACTTAATGAAAAACTGTTTTTT

J gene: TRBJ2-1
clone size: .
CDR3 length: 18
D gene: TRBD2
V gene: TRBV4-2
CDR3 protein: CASSQDPQRGLSYNEQFF
CDR3 DNA: TGTGCCAGCAGCCAAGACCCTCAGCGGGGCCTCTCCTACAATGAGCAGTTCTTC

J gene: TRBJ1-3
clone size: few
CDR3 length: 15
D gene: .
V gene: TRBV9
CDR3 protein: CASSVDTGTGNTIYF
CDR3 DNA: TGTGCCAGCAGCGTAGATACAGGGACTGGAAACACCATATATTTT

J gene: TRBJ1-5
clone size: .
CDR3 length: 17
D gene: TRBD1
V gene: TRBV7-9
CDR3 protein: CASSLGQGANSNQPQHF
CDR3 DNA: TGTGCCAGCAGCTTGGGCCAGGGGGCAAATAGCAATCAGCCCCAGCATTTT

J gene: TRBJ2-7
clone size: .
CDR3 length: 15
D gene: .
V gene: TRBV4-3
CDR3 protein: CASSTERGIGYEQYF
CDR3 DNA: TGCGCCAGCAGCACAGAGAGGGGGATAGGATACGAGCAGTACTTC

J gene: TRBJ2-7
clone size: .
CDR3 length: 11
D gene: .
V gene: TRBV5-1
CDR3 protein: CASSLAGEQYF
CDR3 DNA: TGCGCCAGCAGCTTGGCGGGCGAGCAGTACTTC

J gene: TRBJ2-7
clone size: .
CDR3 length: 12
D gene: .
V gene: TRBV29-1
CDR3 protein: CSVSGDYYEQYF
CDR3 DNA: TGCAGCGTTAGCGGAGATTACTACGAGCAGTACTTC

J gene: TRBJ2-7
clone size: once
CDR3 length: 16
D gene: TRBD2
V gene: TRBV11-2
CDR3 protein: CASSIVKSGRNYEQYF
CDR3 DNA: TGTGCCAGCAGCATTGTAAAAAGCGGGAGAAACTACGAGCAGTACTTC

J gene: TRBJ2-7
clone size: .
CDR3 length: 14
D gene: TRBD2
V gene: TRBV6-5
CDR3 protein: CASSYSGGSYEQYF
CDR3 DNA: TGTGCCAGCAGTTACTCGGGCGGGAGCTACGAGCAGTACTTC

J gene: TRBJ2-5
clone size: .
CDR3 length: 15
D gene: TRBD2
V gene: TRBV7-9
CDR3 protein: CASSARGGNQETQYF
CDR3 DNA: TGTGCCAGCAGCGCGCGCGGGGGTAACCAAGAGACCCAGTACTTC

J gene: TRBJ2-1
clone size: .
CDR3 length: 17
D gene: TRBD2
V gene: TRBV11-3
CDR3 protein: CASSLPTSGGDYNEQFF
CDR3 DNA: TGTGCCAGCAGCCTACCGACTAGCGGGGGGGACTACAATGAGCAGTTCTTC

J gene: TRBJ2-6
clone size: .
CDR3 length: 17
D gene: .
V gene: TRBV7-8
CDR3 protein: CASSPSIDKTGANVLTF
CDR3 DNA: TGTGCCAGCAGCCCCTCCATCGACAAAACTGGGGCCAACGTCCTGACTTTC

J gene: TRBJ2-1
clone size: .
CDR3 length: 21
D gene: TRBD2
V gene: TRBV4-3
CDR3 protein: CASSSRAGQVTSGRSSNEQFF
CDR3 DNA: TGCGCCAGCTCGTCCCGGGCGGGACAGGTTACTAGCGGGAGGTCGTCCAATGAGCAGTTCTTC

J gene: TRBJ1-1
clone size: .
CDR3 length: 16
D gene: .
V gene: TRBV5-1
CDR3 protein: CASSLVPGRDGTEAFF
CDR3 DNA: TGCGCCAGCAGCTTGGTTCCAGGGCGGGATGGCACTGAAGCTTTCTTT

J gene: TRBJ2-3
clone size: .
CDR3 length: 13
D gene: .
V gene: TRBV28
CDR3 protein: CASSLVQTDTQYF
CDR3 DNA: TGTGCCAGCAGTTTAGTTCAGACAGATACGCAGTATTTT

J gene: TRBJ2-6
clone size: .
CDR3 length: 18
D gene: TRBD1
V gene: TRBV30
CDR3 protein: CAWSVGAGGLSGANGLTF
CDR3 DNA: TGTGCCTGGAGTGTGGGGGCAGGGGGCCTCTCTGGGGCCAACGGCCTGACTTTC

J gene: TRBJ2-5
clone size: few
CDR3 length: 17
D gene: TRBD2
V gene: TRBV7-7
CDR3 protein: CASSPGTSGVGQETQYF
CDR3 DNA: TGTGCCAGCAGCCCCGGGACTAGCGGAGTGGGCCAAGAGACCCAGTACTTC

J gene: TRBJ2-3
clone size: .
CDR3 length: 19
D gene: TRBD2
V gene: TRBV4-3
CDR3 protein: CASSQNSGTSVLGTDTQYF
CDR3 DNA: TGCGCCAGCAGCCAAAATTCCGGGACTAGTGTCCTGGGCACAGATACGCAGTATTTT

J gene: TRBJ2-7
clone size: .
CDR3 length: 15
D gene: .
V gene: TRBV11-2
CDR3 protein: CASSLDLGFSWEQYF
CDR3 DNA: TGTGCCAGCAGCTTAGATCTCGGGTTTTCGTGGGAGCAGTACTTC

J gene: TRBJ2-2
clone size: .
CDR3 length: 13
D gene: .
V gene: TRBV11-1
CDR3 protein: CASSLSNTGELFF
CDR3 DNA: TGTGCCAGCAGCTTATCAAACACCGGGGAGCTGTTTTTT

J gene: TRBJ2-1
clone size: .
CDR3 length: 17
D gene: TRBD2
V gene: TRBV18
CDR3 protein: CASSPPIGTSGSPRQFF
CDR3 DNA: TGTGCCAGCTCACCACCGATTGGGACTAGCGGGTCTCCCCGCCAGTTCTTC

J gene: TRBJ2-3
clone size: few
CDR3 length: 13
D gene: .
V gene: TRBV9
CDR3 protein: CASSVGGHPEQYF
CDR3 DNA: TGTGCCAGCAGCGTAGGCGGCCACCCCGAGCAGTATTTT

J gene: TRBJ2-1
clone size: .
CDR3 length: 14
D gene: .
V gene: TRBV18
CDR3 protein: CASSPFRDSNEQFF
CDR3 DNA: TGTGCCAGCTCACCATTTCGGGACTCCAATGAGCAGTTCTTC

J gene: TRBJ2-7
clone size: .
CDR3 length: 15
D gene: TRBD2
V gene: TRBV28
CDR3 protein: CASSFRTSGSYEQYF
CDR3 DNA: TGTGCCAGCAGTTTCAGGACTAGCGGGAGCTACGAGCAGTACTTC

J gene: TRBJ2-7
clone size: .
CDR3 length: 15
D gene: TRBD2
V gene: TRBV28
CDR3 protein: CASTESGRESYEQYF
CDR3 DNA: TGTGCCAGCACTGAAAGTGGGAGGGAGTCCTACGAGCAGTACTTC

J gene: TRBJ2-7
clone size: .
CDR3 length: 16
D gene: TRBD1
V gene: TRBV5-1
CDR3 protein: CASSLSSGTGIYEQYF
CDR3 DNA: TGCGCCAGCAGCTTGAGTTCCGGGACAGGGATCTACGAGCAGTACTTC

J gene: TRBJ2-7
clone size: .
CDR3 length: 14
D gene: .
V gene: TRBV13
CDR3 protein: CASSLGLASYEQYF
CDR3 DNA: TGTGCCAGCAGCTTAGGACTAGCCAGCTACGAGCAGTACTTC

J gene: TRBJ2-1
clone size: .
CDR3 length: 17
D gene: .
V gene: TRBV4-3
CDR3 protein: CASSQPPVGGSYNEQFF
CDR3 DNA: TGCGCCAGCAGCCAACCACCCGTCGGGGGATCCTACAATGAGCAGTTCTTC

J gene: TRBJ1-1
clone size: .
CDR3 length: 14
D gene: .
V gene: TRBV27
CDR3 protein: CASSLLGSRAEAFF
CDR3 DNA: TGTGCCAGCAGTTTATTGGGGTCCAGGGCTGAAGCTTTCTTT

J gene: TRBJ2-3
clone size: few
CDR3 length: 14
D gene: .
V gene: TRBV28
CDR3 protein: CASSLKPGTDTQYF
CDR3 DNA: TGTGCCAGCAGTTTAAAACCGGGGACAGATACGCAGTATTTT

J gene: TRBJ2-1
clone size: .
CDR3 length: 13
D gene: .
V gene: TRBV18
CDR3 protein: CASSRDPGDEQFF
CDR3 DNA: TGTGCCAGCTCACGGGACCCAGGGGATGAGCAGTTCTTC

J gene: TRBJ1-2
clone size: .
CDR3 length: 12
D gene: .
V gene: TRBV30
CDR3 protein: CAWNEGNYGYTF
CDR3 DNA: TGTGCCTGGAACGAGGGAAACTATGGCTACACCTTC

J gene: TRBJ1-6
clone size: .
CDR3 length: 14
D gene: TRBD1
V gene: TRBV27
CDR3 protein: CASSLGQGNSPLHF
CDR3 DNA: TGTGCCAGCAGCCTCGGACAGGGTAATTCACCCCTCCACTTT

J gene: TRBJ2-3
clone size: .
CDR3 length: 17
D gene: TRBD1
V gene: TRBV19
CDR3 protein: CASSIQPWTGSRDTQYF
CDR3 DNA: TGTGCCAGTAGTATACAGCCTTGGACAGGGTCTAGAGATACGCAGTATTTT

J gene: TRBJ1-5
clone size: .
CDR3 length: 14
D gene: .
V gene: TRBV28
CDR3 protein: CASSFSGGRQPQHF
CDR3 DNA: TGTGCCAGCAGTTTTTCGGGAGGGCGTCAGCCCCAGCATTTT